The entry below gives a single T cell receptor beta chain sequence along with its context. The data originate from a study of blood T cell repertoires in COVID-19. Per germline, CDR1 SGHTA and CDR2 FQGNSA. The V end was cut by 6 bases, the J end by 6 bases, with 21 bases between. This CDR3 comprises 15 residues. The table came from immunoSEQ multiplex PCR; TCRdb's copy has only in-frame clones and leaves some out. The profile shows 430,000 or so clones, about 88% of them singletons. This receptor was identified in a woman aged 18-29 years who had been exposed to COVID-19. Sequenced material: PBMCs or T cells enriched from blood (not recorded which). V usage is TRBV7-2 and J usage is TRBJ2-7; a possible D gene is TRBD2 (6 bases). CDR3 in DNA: TGTGCCAGCAGGTTTCCGCCGGGAGAAAAGGGCGAGCAGTACTTC. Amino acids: CASRFPPGEKGEQYF.